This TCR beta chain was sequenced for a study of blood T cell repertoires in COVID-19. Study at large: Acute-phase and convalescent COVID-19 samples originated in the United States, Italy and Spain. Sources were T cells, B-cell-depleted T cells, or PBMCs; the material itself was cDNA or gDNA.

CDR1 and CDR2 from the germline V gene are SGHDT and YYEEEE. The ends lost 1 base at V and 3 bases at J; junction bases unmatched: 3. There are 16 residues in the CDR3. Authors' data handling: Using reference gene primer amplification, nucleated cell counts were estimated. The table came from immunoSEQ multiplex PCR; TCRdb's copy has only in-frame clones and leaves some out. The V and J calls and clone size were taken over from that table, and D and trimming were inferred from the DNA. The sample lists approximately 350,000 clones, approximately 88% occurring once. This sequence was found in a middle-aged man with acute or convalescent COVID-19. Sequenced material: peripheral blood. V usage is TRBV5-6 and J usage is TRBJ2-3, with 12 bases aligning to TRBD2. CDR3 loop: CASSLRLAGVTDTQYF. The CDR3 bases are TGTGCCAGCAGCTTGAGACTAGCGGGAGTAACAGATACGCAGTATTTT.